This is a list of T cell receptor beta chains from one sample in a study of T-cell reconstitution after alpha-beta-depleted transplantation in children. TCRdb passed the PCR reads through MiXCR, listing each CDR3 protein once. The sample has about 260,000 distinct CDR3 sequences; just under 8.5% are singletons. Sequenced here: PBMCs, mostly from graft donor cells, sampled 180 days after TCRalphabeta/CD19-depleted stem cell transplant. The receptors come from a male patient aged 10 to 17 who had a stem cell transplant for acute lymphoblastic leukemia, so the T cells may come from the graft donor. The CDR3 runs from the conserved cysteine through the conserved F or W. D genes are given only for firm matches. Sizes are listed as once, few, many, or a class for an expanded clone.

j_call d_call clone_size v_call cdr3_aa cdr3_nt
TRBJ1-2 TRBD1 many TRBV3-1 CASSSQTGSFYGYTF TGTGCCAGCAGCTCTCAGACAGGGAGCTTCTATGGCTACACCTTC
TRBJ2-2 . many TRBV27 CASSLLGWNTGELFF TGTGCCAGCAGTTTACTAGGGTGGAACACCGGGGAGCTGTTTTTT
TRBJ1-2 TRBD1 many TRBV3-1 CASSQDRDRARGYTF TGTGCCAGCAGCCAAGATAGGGACAGGGCTCGTGGCTACACCTTC
TRBJ1-1 TRBD1 many TRBV15 CATSRLANRDRNTEAFF TGTGCCACCAGCAGATTAGCCAATAGGGACAGGAACACTGAAGCTTTCTTT
TRBJ2-6 . many TRBV20-1 CSARPVSSGANVLTF TGCAGTGCTAGACCGGTCAGCTCTGGGGCCAACGTCCTGACTTTC
TRBJ2-5 TRBD1 many TRBV20-1 CSARGRGRETQYF TGCAGTGCTAGAGGCAGGGGGCGAGAGACCCAGTACTTC
TRBJ2-4 . many TRBV3-1 CAPGAGDIQYF TGTGCCCCTGGGGCAGGGGACATTCAGTACTTC
TRBJ2-2 TRBD1 many TRBV9 CASSVGTGGTGELFF TGTGCCAGCAGCGTAGGGACAGGGGGTACCGGGGAGCTGTTTTTT
TRBJ1-2 . many TRBV19 CASSIWGNGGYTF TGTGCCAGTAGTATATGGGGTAACGGCGGCTACACCTTC
TRBJ2-7 TRBD1 few TRBV28 CASSPLDRAGLYEQYF TGTGCCAGCAGTCCCTTGGACAGGGCGGGACTCTACGAGCAGTACTTC
TRBJ2-7 TRBD2 many TRBV12-3/TRBV12-4 CASSFRREGLGEQYF TGTGCCAGCAGTTTTAGGCGGGAGGGCCTAGGTGAGCAGTACTTC
TRBJ2-3 . many TRBV5-5 CASSLRGDGTDTQYF TGTGCCAGCAGCTTGCGGGGAGACGGCACAGATACGCAGTATTTT
TRBJ1-6 . many TRBV7-9 CASSLASGAPLHF TGTGCCAGCAGCTTAGCCTCAGGGGCGCCCCTCCACTTT